This TCR beta chain emerged from a study of PD-L1 blockade in urothelial cancer. On the study more broadly: Most patients, about nine tenths of the roughly 29, were males with bladder-origin cancer. Median T cell yield per blood sample was about 140,000 cells.

This CDR3 is built from 13 residues. CDR1 and CDR2 from the germline V gene are MRHNA and SNTAGT. V was trimmed by 3 bases and J by 10 bases, leaving 15 bases between them. The table came from immunoSEQ multiplex PCR; TCRdb's copy has only in-frame clones and leaves some out. The sample lists over 45,000 clones; 87% were seen once. The input for sequencing was PBMCs, taken around atezolizumab (anti-PD-L1) treatment. The receptor comes from a man aged 60 to 69 with urothelial cancer. V and J are TRBV6-4 and TRBJ1-1; weak D call: TRBD1 (6 bases). The CDR3, as DNA: TGTGCCAGCAGTGAGGAAGGGGGAAGTGGAGCTTTCTTT. Translating it yields CASSEEGGSGAFF.